The T cell receptor (beta chain) under discussion was sequenced for a study of shared T cell receptors in the human thymus. The CDR3 extends over 16 amino acids. Per the germline V gene, CDR1 is SGHRS and CDR2 is YFSETQ. Trimming took 4 bases from V and 2 from J; bases not matched to a gene: 4. Repertoires were generated with immunoSEQ multiplex PCR, while TCRdb's copy carries only in-frame clones and drops some. The repertoire has 500,000 to 850,000 clones, more than 75% of them found once; the top ten carry about 0.0094%. This sample also belongs to another study, concerning human thymus T cells. As that report states: Each of the donors was a healthy Finnish infant who was undergoing open corrective cardiac surgery for congenital heart defects. From resections taken during corrective heart surgery, the thymus tissue was obtained. Use of V and J genes seemed skewed within the thymic and blood repertoires. Related studies noted strongly shared thymic repertoires across unrelated people.

The clonotype was recovered from a boy younger than two with a congenital heart defect. The rearrangement joins TRBV5-1 to TRBJ1-4, with 11 bases aligning to TRBD1. The sequenced sample consisted of thymocytes. In DNA form, the CDR3 reads TGCGCCAGCAGCCGGGACAGGGGGGGGACTAATGAAAAACTGTTTTTT. Amino acid sequence: CASSRDRGGTNEKLFF.